This entry features one TCR beta chain sequence. Its specificity is not known. The template, around 540 ng total RNA, yielded TCR beta cDNA made with a constant-region primer. Modified slightly, ARM-PCR produced TCR beta libraries over three nested multiplex PCR rounds. TRBV1-TRBV30 forward and Cbeta reverse primers drove the first two roughly 10-cycle rounds. Each CDR3 protein gets one entry after TCRdb re-called the multiplex PCR reads with MiXCR. The sample has more than 150,000 distinct CDR3 sequences; about 60% are singletons. The sample originates from a study of tumor-infiltrating lymphocytes in primary liver carcinoma. This CDR3 is built from 11 residues. V lost 9 bases to trimming and J lost 3 bases, with 9 bases between them. The germline CDR1 and CDR2 sequences are MNHNS and SASEGT. Extraction also yielded germline DNA, while blood RNA was obtained from unsorted whole blood. Before any surgery took place, about 3.8 milliliters of peripheral blood were collected.

Study outcomes and limitations: Tumor region pairs showed greater overlap than either tumor-adjacent or tumor-blood pairs did.

The specimen sequenced was peripheral blood. The rearrangement uses TRBV6-1 and TRBJ2-7; TRBD1 or TRBD2 may be the D gene (5 bases each). The source of this sequence is a man between 35 and 55 years old with primary liver carcinoma and hepatitis B virus infection. The CDR3 region is CASYGGYEQYF. CDR3 nucleotide sequence: TGTGCCAGTTATGGGGGCTACGAGCAGTACTTC.